This T cell receptor beta chain was recovered during a study of human T cells and chemical hapten exposure. As for the study in general: Mostly female patients had alopecia areata, totalis or universalis. The study's findings and limits: Counts of TCRs expanded at PT1 correlated positively with patch test score.

As concerns this clonotype: As yet, its antigen is unknown.

Individual cDNA molecules (in the library) carried attached unique molecular identifiers. Original methodology: Sample TCR counts, which ranged from about 20,000 to 690,600, had a median of about 100,000. Each CDR3 protein gets one entry after TCRdb re-called the RACE reads with MiXCR. None of the V and J calls come from the authors' own analysis; TCRdb made them. The sample shows some 83,000 distinct CDR3 sequences, over 8.5% of them seen only once. Time point specified: patch test 1, 2 weeks after DPC sensitization. Treatment defined: therapeutic diphenylcyclopropenone sensitization with weekly scalp DPC. The source material was whole blood, sampled in connection with sensitization to the hapten diphenylcyclopropenone (DPC). This receptor was obtained from a woman aged 45-59 years with alopecia areata. Some clones in this sample may be carry-over from other donors' samples.

The CDR3 DNA sequence: TGTGCCAGCTCACAGACGGGGCAGCCTCACACAGATACGCAGTATTTT. The encoded protein is CASSQTGQPHTDTQYF. V is TRBV18 and J is TRBJ2-3; D is possibly TRBD1 or TRBD2 (5 bases each). Per the germline V gene, CDR1 is KGHSH and CDR2 is LQKENI. Trimming shortened V by 4 bases and J by 2 bases, and 16 bases separated the two germline ends. The CDR3 is made up of 16 amino acids.